Listed below are T cell receptor beta chains from one sample, sequenced in a study of T-cell memory formation after mild COVID-19. TCRdb reprocessed the 5' RACE reads via MiXCR and lists one record per CDR3 protein. The data hold 300,000 to 350,000 distinct CDR3 sequences, with 12% to 15% observed a single time. Input material: PBMCs or a T cell subset sorted from them (not recorded which). The source is a young man who had mild COVID-19 (a few samples of this study predate the infection). Cell type and time point are not known. Both conserved end residues are trimmed from each CDR3.

cdr3_aa	v_call
SAKGGTGQYNEQF	TRBV29-1
ASTIGGRRDGYT	TRBV7-2
ASSSPGGGPRDTQY	TRBV7-2
ASTDGYRVGSPLH	TRBV6-5
ASSVWDSETQY	TRBV9
ASSLLGAGSGETQY	TRBV7-8
ASSYPGGGADEQF	TRBV3-1
ASSAGTGLWWI	TRBV5-6
ASSLGENEQF	TRBV5-1
ASSYPARTSLQETQY	TRBV6-2/TRBV6-3
ASSQESVSLNNEQF	TRBV4-3
ASSPTGTYPEGLF	TRBV6-5
ASSLNYLEQF	TRBV7-2
ASSLGPWEGGNTEAF	TRBV5-1
ASSQSINSGNTIY	TRBV6-5
AWNFQGQSDGYT	TRBV30
ASVAPGRTGELF	TRBV28